The entry below gives a single T cell receptor beta chain sequence along with its context. Antigen unknown. The junction departs from the called germline gene at one end, perhaps through a read error. CDR3 length equals 15 residues. CDR1 and CDR2 (germline): MNHNY, SVGAGI (reference sequence). About 10 milliliters of peripheral blood were drawn from each donor into EDTA-treated tubes. Per sample, no less than 5.5 micrograms of total RNA were extracted. This sample is drawn from a study of blood T cells in healthy people across ages. Overall study findings and caveats: Per million T cells, TCR beta diversity dropped roughly linearly as age increased.

A sample-barcoded 5' primer and a J-beta primer mix were used in a second PCR of about 7 to 12 cycles. Individual samples furnished no less than 2.5 million CDR3-containing paired-end reads apiece. TCRdb used MiXCR to reprocess the 5' RACE reads, holding one entry per CDR3 protein. The top ten clones hold 20% to 30% of a sample with approximately 800,000 distinct CDR3 sequences, just over 55% of them seen once. The sequence was collected from a man in his forties in good health. This chain uses TRBV6-6 with TRBJ2-5; perhaps TRBD1 as D (5 bases). The sequenced sample consisted of blood. The CDR3 nucleotides are TGCGCCAGCAGTTACTCGATCTCTGCCAGGGCGACCCAGTACTTC. Amino acids: CASSYSISARATQYF.